This paragraph reports one T cell receptor (beta chain). Its target is unknown. TCRdb's copy holds only in-frame clones and misses some; the assay was immunoSEQ multiplex PCR. Among some 120,000 clones listed, about 90% were seen once. This sample is part of a study of T cell responses to AZD1222 COVID-19 vaccine. Losses at the gene ends were 4 bases for V and 4 bases for J; bases not matched to a gene: 9. The germline CDR1 and CDR2 sequences are ENHRY and SYGVKD. CDR3 size: 18 residues. Study-wide findings and caveats: Nearly half of spike-specific TCRs reportedly target variant regions that are unmutated in the B.1.351 and B.1.1.7 variants. Vaccine-related CD4 TCRs covered spike, predominating at 160-218 and 743-854. The repertoires were collected only after the peak T cell response.

This receptor was identified in an adult in good health. The chain uses TRBV10-3 and TRBJ2-1; 14 positions match TRBD2. This specimen was peripheral blood, taken on day 0 of AZD1222 vaccination. Here the CDR3 DNA reads TGTGCCATCAGTGGAACCGGGACTAGCGGGAGCGGGTACAATGAGCAGTTCTTC. It codes for CAISGTGTSGSGYNEQFF.